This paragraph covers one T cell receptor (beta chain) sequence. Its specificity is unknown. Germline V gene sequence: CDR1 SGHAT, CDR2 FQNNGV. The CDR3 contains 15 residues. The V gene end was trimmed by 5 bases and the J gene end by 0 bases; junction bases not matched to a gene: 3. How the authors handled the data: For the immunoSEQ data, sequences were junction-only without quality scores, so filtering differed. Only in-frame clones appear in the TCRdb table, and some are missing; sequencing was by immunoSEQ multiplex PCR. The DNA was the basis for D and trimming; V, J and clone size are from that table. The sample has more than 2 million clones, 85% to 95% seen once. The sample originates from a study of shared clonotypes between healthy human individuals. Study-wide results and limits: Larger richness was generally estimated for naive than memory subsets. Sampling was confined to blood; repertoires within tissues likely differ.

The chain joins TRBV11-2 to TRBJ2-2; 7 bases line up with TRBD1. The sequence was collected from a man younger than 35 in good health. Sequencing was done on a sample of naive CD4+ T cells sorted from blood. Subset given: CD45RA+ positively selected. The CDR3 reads CASSPGQPNTGELFF. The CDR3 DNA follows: TGTGCCAGCAGCCCGGGACAGCCGAACACCGGGGAGCTGTTTTTT.